One and the same sample provided the 10 T cell receptor beta chains below, sequenced in a study of shared clonotypes between healthy human individuals. The repertoire was sequenced with immunoSEQ multiplex PCR; TCRdb's copy has only in-frame clones and lacks some. The data hold about 1.1 million clones, with 77% observed a single time. Source material: memory CD4+ T cells from PBMCs. Subset of the sample: CD45RA-negative fraction. The receptor source for this set is a man in his late teens or twenties in good health. Some clones in this sample may be carry-over from other donors' samples.

This clone was picked up many times. The V gene is TRBV20-1, the J gene TRBJ1-1; D ambiguous. From germline, CDR1 is DFQATT and CDR2 SNEGSKA (reference sequence). The CDR3 spans 11 residues. Trimming left V 6 bases short and J 8 bases short, with 13 bases between. Written as DNA, the CDR3 is TGCAGTGCCCCTATTGCGCAGGAAGCTTTCTTT. This codes for CSAPIAQEAFF.

In this sample, this clone turned up a few times. The chain carries TRBV28 and TRBJ2-1; weak D call: TRBD2 (6 bases). V lost 6 bases to trimming and J lost 2 bases, with 20 bases between them. CDR3 length: 17 residues. Germline CDR1 and CDR2: MDHEN and SYDVKM. The DNA for the CDR3 is TGTGCCAGCAGCCGAAGGCCTCGACTAGGGCCCTACAATGAGCAGTTCTTC. This gives the protein CASSRRPRLGPYNEQFF.

The CDR3 loop reads CASSVPGGHEKLFF. The DNA for the CDR3 is TGTGCCAGCAGCGTCCCGGGCGGACACGAAAAACTGTTTTTT. The chain joins TRBV9 to TRBJ1-4, with D tentatively TRBD1 (5 bases). Germline loops: CDR1 SGDLS, CDR2 YYNGEE. Trimming took off 2 bases at V and 8 bases at J, with 13 bases between the two ends. The CDR3 is 14 amino acids. The full variable domain, its missing parts supplied by reference TRBV9 and TRBJ1-4, is DSGVTQTPKHLITATGQRVTLRCSPRSGDLSVYWYQQSLDQGLQFLIQYYNGEERAKGNILERFSAQQFPDLHSELNLSSLELGDSALYFCASSVPGGHEKLFFGSGTQLSVL.

The chain recombines TRBV14 with TRBJ2-3, with D uncertain. CDR1 and CDR2 from the germline V gene are SGHDN and FVKESK. This CDR3 has 14 residues. Between the trimmed V and J ends, which lost 0 bases and 6 bases, there was a span of 10 bases. The CDR3 spells CASSQEGKVDTQYF. The CDR3 nucleotides read TGTGCCAGCAGCCAAGAGGGTAAAGTGGATACGCAGTATTTT.

The gene calls are TRBV5-4 and TRBJ2-5; 8 nucleotides match TRBD1. The V gene's germline CDR1 is SGHNT and CDR2 YYREEE (reference sequence). The length of the CDR3 is 17 residues. Losses at the gene ends were 0 bases for V and 1 base for J; bases not matched to a gene: 8. DNA for the CDR3: TGTGCCAGCAGCTTGGGTGGGCAGGGGGCCAGCCAAGAGACCCAGTACTTC. It codes for CASSLGGQGASQETQYF.

The chain couples TRBV30 to TRBJ1-4; 10 nucleotides match TRBD1. V lost 4 bases and J lost 14; bases outside the gene matches: 10. The CDR3 contains 13 residues. Per germline, CDR1 GTSNPN and CDR2 SVGIG (reference sequence). This CDR3 is CAWKDRGSLGLFF. CDR3 in DNA: TGTGCCTGGAAGGACAGGGGGAGCCTAGGGCTGTTTTTT.

In nucleotides, the CDR3 is TGCGCCAGCAGCTTGGGACACAGCATTAATGAAAAACTGTTTTTT. Protein sequence: CASSLGHSINEKLFF. The gene calls are TRBV5-1 and TRBJ1-4, with D uncertain. Germline V lookup: CDR1 SGHRS, CDR2 YFSETQ. CDR3 size: 15 residues. V was shortened by 0 bases and J by 4 bases, with 10 bases between the two germline ends.

The V and J genes are TRBV5-5 and TRBJ1-2; D call uncertain. Deletions cut 0 bases from V and 0 bases from J, with 9 bases between. The CDR3 covers 15 residues. The germline gives CDR1 SGHKS, CDR2 YYEKEE (reference sequence). The CDR3 DNA is TGTGCCAGCAGCTTGGAAGGCAGACCTAACTATGGCTACACCTTC. It encodes CASSLEGRPNYGYTF.

The chain recombines TRBV5-4 with TRBJ2-1; D may be TRBD1 (5 bases). The CDR3 loop spans 15 amino acids. Germline-derived CDR1 and CDR2 are SGHNT and YYREEE (reference sequence). Trimming removed 4 bases from V and 5 bases from J, with 16 bases in between. Here the CDR3 reads CASSLVGRRDNEQFF. In nucleotides, the CDR3 is TGTGCCAGCAGCCTCGTGGGGCGTCGTGACAATGAGCAGTTCTTC.

The chain joins TRBV7-9 to TRBJ2-3; TRBD2 agrees at 12 bases. The J segment lost 6 bases and the V segment lost 5 bases, leaving 3 bases of the junction unmatched. The CDR3 sequence is 14 residues long. Per germline, CDR1 SEHNR and CDR2 FQNEAQ (reference sequence). The CDR3, as DNA: TGTGCCAGCAGCGCTAGCGGGAGGGGGGATACGCAGTATTTT. Residues: CASSASGRGDTQYF.